Presented here are 24 T cell receptor beta chains from one specimen sequenced in a study of T cells in women clearing cervical HPV infection. Profiling relied on immunoSEQ multiplex PCR, and the TCRdb table lists in-frame clones only, not all of them. The sample data list 22,000 or so clones. Material: blood buffy coat. These receptor sequences come from a woman between 18 and 69 years old with a cervical HPV16 infection that either progressed to CIN3+ or cleared (not recorded which).

A note on this clone: Coverage ceases 3 residues before the CDR3 finishes, and the germline J gene fills in the end. The chain joins TRBV20-1 to TRBJ1-1; tentative D call: TRBD1 (5 bases). Germline V lookup: CDR1 DFQATT, CDR2 SNEGSKA (reference sequence). Trimming took 4 bases from V and 5 from J, leaving 17 bases between them. The CDR3 length is 14 residues. The CDR3 loop reads CSATGTRGATEAFF. The CDR3 DNA, read in part, is TGCAGTGCTACCGGAACGCGAGGGGCTACTGAA.

Notes on this clone: The germline gene is not matched at one end of the junction; a read error may be the cause. The read halts 3 residues ahead of the CDR3 end, with the missing end drawn from the germline J gene. J is TRBJ1-6 and V is TRBV4-2, with TRBD1 matching over 9 bases. CDR3 size: 15 residues. Looked up from germline, CDR1 is LGHNA and CDR2 is YNFKEQ. The CDR3 region is CASSQGQGSNSPLHF. The sequenced CDR3 bases are TGCGCCAGCAGCCAGGGACAGGGAAGTAATTCACCC.

On this clone: The observed sequence ends 3 residues before the CDR3 terminus, with the missing tail filled in from the germline J gene. The chain couples TRBV5-1 to TRBJ1-4; D possibly corresponds to TRBD1 (6 bases). Trimming left V 1 base short and J 0 bases short, with 10 bases between. Germline V lookup: CDR1 SGHRS, CDR2 YFSETQ. The CDR3 is 16 residues long. The CDR3: CASSLTGKTTNEKLFF. The DNA read from the CDR3 is TGCGCCAGCAGCTTGACAGGGAAGACAACTAATGAAAAA. Based on the CDR3 plus reference TRBV5-1 and TRBJ1-4, the full variable domain is KAGVTQTPRYLIKTRGQQVTLSCSPISGHRSVSWYQQTPGQGLQFLFEYFSETQRNKGNFPGRFSGRQFSNSRSEMNVSTLELGDSALYLCASSLTGKTTNEKLFFGSGTQLSVL.

A remark on this clone: The CDR3 extends 3 residues past the end of the read, so its final part is completed from the germline J gene. The V and J genes are TRBV14 and TRBJ2-2; tentatively, D is TRBD1 (5 bases). Trimming left V 3 bases short and J 0 bases short, with 11 bases between. Germline lookup yields CDR1 SGHDN and CDR2 FVKESK. The CDR3 is 16 amino acids. The CDR3 is CASSHLLGANTGELFF. Partial CDR3 DNA: TGTGCCAGCAGCCATCTCTTAGGGGCGAACACCGGGGAG.

To note about this clone: Read data end 3 residues before the CDR3 end; the end is taken from the germline J gene. In the same sample, other DNA sequences code for this CDR3. The V gene is TRBV19, the J gene TRBJ2-4; TRBD1 matches 9 bases. Trimming removed 3 bases from V and 7 bases from J; junction bases left unmatched: 10. Germline CDR1 reads LNHDA; CDR2 reads SQIVND (reference sequence). The CDR3 extends over 16 amino acids. The covered CDR3 bases are TGTGCCAGTAGTATCTCGCTTGGACAGGGGATGAACATT. Amino acid sequence: CASSISLGQGMNI. From start to end, the CDR3 is CASSISLGQGMNIQYF.

As concerns this clone: The DNA ends 3 residues before the CDR3 does, and the rest of the CDR3 is filled in from the germline J gene. The chain has TRBV6-1 and TRBJ2-2; the D is unclear. CDR1 and CDR2 (germline): MNHNS, SASEGT. The CDR3 covers 15 residues. CDR3 region: CASSEAPRMNEKLFF. Incomplete CDR3 DNA: TGTGCCAGCAGTGAAGCGCCCAGGATGAATGAAAAG.

As regards this clone: Read data end 3 residues before the CDR3 end; the end is taken from the germline J gene. This sequence joins TRBV6-2 or TRBV6-3 and TRBJ2-7; no firm D call. Looked up from germline, CDR1 is MNHEY and CDR2 is SVGEGT. This CDR3 comprises 12 residues. V dropped 2 bases and J dropped 4 bases, with 6 bases sitting between them. The sequenced CDR3 bases are TGTGCCAGCAGTTACGCGGAGTACGAG. Translated: CASSYAEYE. The whole CDR3 sequence reads CASSYAEYEQYF.

Remarks on this clone: The read stops 3 residues short of the end of the CDR3; the missing end is completed from the germline J gene. The chain joins TRBV15 to TRBJ2-5; D may be TRBD1 (6 bases). The CDR3 sequence is 18 residues long. The V and J ends lost 2 bases and 2 bases respectively, with 21 bases between them. From germline, CDR1 is LNHNV and CDR2 YYDKDF (reference sequence). CDR3 amino acids: CATSRLTATGSWQETQYF. The CDR3 bases that were read are TGTGCCACCAGCAGACTAACTGCGACAGGATCGTGGCAAGAGACC.

Points on this clone: The CDR3 is cut off 3 residues early in the read; its end comes from the germline J gene. The chain employs TRBV7-2 and TRBJ1-1; 10 nucleotides align to TRBD1. Losses at the gene ends were 2 bases for V and 5 bases for J; bases not matched to a gene: 5. This CDR3 region has 15 residues. Germline loops: CDR1 SGHTA, CDR2 FQGNSA. Partial CDR3 DNA: TGTGCCAGCAGCTTATTCGGGACAGGGGATACTGAA. Amino acids: CASSLFGTGDTE. Given in full, the CDR3 is CASSLFGTGDTEAFF.

As to this clone: With the read ending 3 residues before the CDR3 end, the germline J gene is used to fill in that end. This chain joins TRBV29-1 and TRBJ2-7; 10 nucleotides agree with TRBD1. The CDR3 contains 14 residues. Germline V gives CDR1 SQVTM, CDR2 ANQGSEA. J lost 2 bases, V lost 6 bases, and 7 bases had no gene match. CDR3 sequence: CSVRRGTGAYEQYF. The sequenced part of the CDR3 DNA is TGCAGCGTACGGCGGGGGACAGGGGCCTACGAG.

Worth noting for this clone: The read terminates 3 residues ahead of where the CDR3 ends, so the germline J gene completes it. This chain links TRBV18 with TRBJ1-2; 9 bases map to TRBD1. There are 16 residues in the CDR3. Germline V gene lookup returns CDR1 KGHSH and CDR2 LQKENI. The CDR3 loop is CASSPPRDRVPYDYTF. The covered CDR3 bases are TGTGCCAGCTCACCACCGAGGGACAGGGTCCCCTACGAC.

About this clone: The CDR3 is cut off 3 residues early in the read; its end comes from the germline J gene. The chain joins TRBV18 to TRBJ2-5; maybe TRBD1 (5 bases). The CDR3 has 17 residues. V lost 3 bases to trimming and J lost 1 base, with 18 bases between them. The germline CDR1 and CDR2 sequences are KGHSH and LQKENI. The CDR3 sequence: CASSPVMGQGFQETQYF. The CDR3 bases that were read are TGTGCCAGCTCACCGGTAATGGGGCAGGGCTTCCAAGAGACC.

CDR3 bases read: TGTGCCAGCAGCCTCCGACAGGGTGAAAAG. Protein product: CASSLRQGEK. The whole CDR3 protein is CASSLRQGEKLFF. The chain recombines TRBV13 with TRBJ2-2; 7 bases are a match to TRBD1. The read gets to within 3 residues of the CDR3 end, and the germline J gene fills in the rest. CDR1 is PRHDT, CDR2 FYEKMQ, per germline (reference sequence). This CDR3 spans 13 amino acids.

For this clone: The missing CDR3 end, 3 residues past where the read stops, is filled in from the germline J gene. The chain employs TRBV30 and TRBJ1-4; no clear D. The CDR3 is 13 residues long. CDR1 and CDR2 (germline): GTSNPN, SVGIG (reference sequence). Between the trimmed V and J ends, which lost 2 bases and 4 bases, there was a span of 8 bases. CDR3 bases read: TGTGCCTGGAGTACCAGACTTAATGAAAAA. It codes for CAWSTRLNEK. The full CDR3 sequence reads CAWSTRLNEKLFF.

A word on this clone: Read coverage stops 3 residues before the CDR3 terminus; the germline J gene supplies the remainder. This chain connects TRBV20-1 to TRBJ1-2; tentative D call: TRBD1 (6 bases). The CDR3 sequence is 14 residues long. CDR1 and CDR2 (germline): DFQATT, SNEGSKA (reference sequence). Trimming pared 4 bases from V and 7 bases from J, leaving 19 bases between. CDR3 DNA, as far as it was read: TGCAGTGCTACTGACAGGCCCGCCTCAGGTGGC. Translation gives CSATDRPASGG. The entire CDR3 is CSATDRPASGGYTF.

As concerns this clone: The CDR3 extends 3 residues past the end of the read, so its final part is completed from the germline J gene. The V gene is TRBV5-1, the J gene TRBJ2-3; 12 nucleotides align to TRBD1. CDR1 SGHRS and CDR2 YFSETQ come from the germline V gene. This CDR3 has 14 residues. CDR3 residues: CASSPGQGAETQYF. Incomplete CDR3 DNA: TGCGCCAGCAGTCCGGGACAGGGGGCGGAGACG.

Remarks on this clone: The read terminates 3 residues ahead of where the CDR3 ends, so the germline J gene completes it. J is TRBJ2-3 and V is TRBV18; D gene ambiguous. CDR1 and CDR2 from the germline V gene are KGHSH and LQKENI. V lost 6 bases to trimming and J lost 0 bases, with 13 bases between them. The CDR3 has 15 amino acids. The DNA read from the CDR3 is TGTGCCAGCTCCCTTGACACGCCAAGCACAGATACG. Translation: CASSLDTPSTDT. Given in full, the CDR3 is CASSLDTPSTDTQYF.

In regard to this clone: The observed sequence ends 3 residues before the CDR3 terminus, with the missing tail filled in from the germline J gene. This sequence joins TRBV4-1 and TRBJ2-1, with TRBD1 identical over 7 bases. The CDR3 has 17 amino acids. V dropped 0 bases and J dropped 8; count of bases not matched to a gene: 13. Germline lookup yields CDR1 MGHRA and CDR2 YSYEKL. The chain's CDR3 is CASSQEQGTYLGDEQFF. CDR3 DNA (partial): TGCGCCAGCAGCCAAGAACAGGGGACGTATCTTGGGGATGAG.

This clone ranks as medium-sized (0.01 to 0.1%) in terms of frequency. The read gets to within 3 residues of the CDR3 end, and the germline J gene fills in the rest. The genes are TRBV7-3 and TRBJ2-5; D is perhaps TRBD1 (5 bases). This CDR3 is built from 13 residues. The germline V gene encodes CDR1 SGHTA and CDR2 FQGTGA. V was clipped by 4 bases and J by 0 bases, with 6 bases between them. The CDR3 bases that were read are TGTGCCAGCAGCTCAGGGAACCAAGAGACC. Translated, it gives CASSSGNQET. The entire CDR3 is CASSSGNQETQYF. The whole variable domain, remainder taken from reference TRBV7-3 and TRBJ2-5, is GAGVSQTPSNKVTEKGKYVELRCDPISGHTALYWYRQSLGQGPEFLIYFQGTGAADDSGLPNDRFFAVRPEGSVSTLKIQRTERGDSAVYLCASSSGNQETQYFGPGTRLLVL.

Points on this clone: The read is 3 residues too short to cover the CDR3 end, so that end is filled in from the germline J gene. The gene calls are TRBV7-9 and TRBJ1-2; 12 nucleotides match TRBD1. The CDR3 has 15 amino acids. The germline gives CDR1 SEHNR, CDR2 FQNEAQ (reference sequence). CDR3: CASSPRDRGQNDYTF. The covered CDR3 bases are TGTGCCAGCAGCCCAAGGGACAGGGGGCAAAATGAC.

In the case of this clone: The CDR3 goes on 3 residues after the read ends, and that part is filled in from the germline J gene. The gene calls are TRBV2 and TRBJ2-3; 14 bases line up with TRBD2. The CDR3 covers 16 residues. Germline CDR1 and CDR2: SNHLY and FYNNEI. With V trimmed by 9 bases and J by 7 bases, 12 bases remained unmatched. Here the CDR3 reads CASPKVGTSGSYTQYF. The CDR3 DNA, read in part, is TGTGCCAGTCCCAAAGTAGGGACTAGCGGGAGTTATACG.

This CDR3 is CASSLRSNTGELFF. The CDR3 DNA, read in part, is TGTGCCAGCAGCTTACGGTCGAACACCGGGGAG. The chain recombines TRBV5-5 with TRBJ2-2; D remains ambiguous. The CDR3 end falls 3 residues outside the read, so it is completed with the germline J gene. CDR3 length: 14 amino acids. V was clipped by 2 bases and J by 0 bases, with 5 bases between them. CDR1 and CDR2 (germline): SGHKS, YYEKEE (reference sequence).

This clone ranks as medium-sized in terms of frequency. The read ends 3 residues shy of where the CDR3 ends; the end is completed using the germline J gene. Other DNA sequences in this specimen translate into the identical CDR3. This sequence joins TRBV19 and TRBJ1-3; TRBD1 matches 7 bases. The CDR3 length is 16 residues. V shed 6 bases, J shed 4 bases, and the junction held 12 bases outside the gene matches. Per germline, CDR1 LNHDA and CDR2 SQIVND (reference sequence). CDR3 bases read: TGTGCCAGTAGGCCCAGACAGGGTTTGATCGGAAACACC. Its protein product is CASRPRQGLIGNT. The CDR3 in its entirety is CASRPRQGLIGNTIYF.

As to this clone: The sequence runs out 3 residues before the end of the CDR3; the remainder is reconstructed from the germline J gene. The chain uses TRBV5-1 and TRBJ2-1; 8 bases match TRBD2. The ends lost 4 bases at V and 0 bases at J; junction bases unmatched: 15. Germline V CDR1 and CDR2: SGHRS, YFSETQ. The CDR3 has 19 amino acids. The CDR3 spells CASSPLGSGIEDSYNEQFF. The CDR3 bases that were read are TGCGCCAGCAGCCCTCTGGGTAGCGGGATAGAGGACTCCTACAATGAG.